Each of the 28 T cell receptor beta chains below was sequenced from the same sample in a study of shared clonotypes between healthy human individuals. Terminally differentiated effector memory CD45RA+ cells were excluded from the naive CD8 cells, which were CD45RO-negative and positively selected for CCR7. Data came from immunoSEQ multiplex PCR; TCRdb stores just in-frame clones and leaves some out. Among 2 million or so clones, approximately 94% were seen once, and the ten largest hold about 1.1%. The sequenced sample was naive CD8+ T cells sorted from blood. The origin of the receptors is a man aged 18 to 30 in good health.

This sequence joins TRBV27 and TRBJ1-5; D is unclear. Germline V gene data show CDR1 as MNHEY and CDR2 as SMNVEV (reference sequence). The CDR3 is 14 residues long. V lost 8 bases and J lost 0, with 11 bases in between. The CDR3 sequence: CASRWGGSNQPQHF. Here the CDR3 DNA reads TGTGCCAGCCGCTGGGGAGGTAGCAATCAGCCCCAGCATTTT.

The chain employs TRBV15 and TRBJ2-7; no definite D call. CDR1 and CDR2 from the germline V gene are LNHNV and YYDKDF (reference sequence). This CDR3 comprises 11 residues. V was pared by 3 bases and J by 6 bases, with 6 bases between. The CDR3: CATSSPTEQYF. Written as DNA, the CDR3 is TGTGCCACCAGCAGCCCTACCGAGCAGTACTTC. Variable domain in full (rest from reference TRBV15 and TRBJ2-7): DAMVIQNPRYQVTQFGKPVTLSCSQTLNHNVMYWYQQKSSQAPKLLFHYYDKDFNNEADTPDNFQSRRPNTSFCFLDIRSPGLGDTAMYLCATSSPTEQYFGPGTRLTVT.

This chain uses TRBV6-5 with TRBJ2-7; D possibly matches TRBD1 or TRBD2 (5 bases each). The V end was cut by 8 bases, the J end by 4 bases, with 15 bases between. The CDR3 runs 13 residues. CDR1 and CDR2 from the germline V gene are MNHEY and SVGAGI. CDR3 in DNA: TGTGCCAGCCTGGGGGAGTCGGGGTACGAGCAGTACTTC. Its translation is CASLGESGYEQYF.

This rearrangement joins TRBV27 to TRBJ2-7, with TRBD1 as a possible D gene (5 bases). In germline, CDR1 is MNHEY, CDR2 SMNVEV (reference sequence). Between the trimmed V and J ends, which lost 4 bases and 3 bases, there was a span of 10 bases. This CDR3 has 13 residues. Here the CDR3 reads CASSSTGNYEQYF. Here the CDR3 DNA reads TGTGCCAGCAGTTCAACAGGTAACTACGAGCAGTACTTC.

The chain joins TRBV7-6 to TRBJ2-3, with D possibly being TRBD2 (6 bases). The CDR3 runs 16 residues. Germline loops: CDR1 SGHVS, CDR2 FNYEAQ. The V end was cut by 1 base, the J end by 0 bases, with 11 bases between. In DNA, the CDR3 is TGTGCCAGCAGCTTAGAATTAGCGGCTAGCACAGATACGCAGTATTTT. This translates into CASSLELAASTDTQYF.

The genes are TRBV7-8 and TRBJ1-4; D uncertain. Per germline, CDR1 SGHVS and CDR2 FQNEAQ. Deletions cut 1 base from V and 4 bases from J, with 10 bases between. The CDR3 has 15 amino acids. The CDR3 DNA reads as TGTGCCAGCAGCTTAGTCCCCGGGAATAATGAAAAACTGTTTTTT. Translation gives CASSLVPGNNEKLFF.

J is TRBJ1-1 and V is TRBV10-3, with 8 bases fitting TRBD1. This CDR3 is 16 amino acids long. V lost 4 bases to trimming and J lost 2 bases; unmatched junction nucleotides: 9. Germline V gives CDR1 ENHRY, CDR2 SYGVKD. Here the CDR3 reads CAISGGWDRINTEAFF. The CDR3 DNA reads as TGTGCCATCAGTGGCGGGTGGGACAGGATTAACACTGAAGCTTTCTTT.

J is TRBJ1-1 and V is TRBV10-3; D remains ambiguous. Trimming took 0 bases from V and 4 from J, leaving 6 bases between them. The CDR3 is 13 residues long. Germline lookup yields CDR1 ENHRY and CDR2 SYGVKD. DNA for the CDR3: TGTGCCATCAGTGAGTCGAATCCCACTGAAGCTTTCTTT. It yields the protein CAISESNPTEAFF.

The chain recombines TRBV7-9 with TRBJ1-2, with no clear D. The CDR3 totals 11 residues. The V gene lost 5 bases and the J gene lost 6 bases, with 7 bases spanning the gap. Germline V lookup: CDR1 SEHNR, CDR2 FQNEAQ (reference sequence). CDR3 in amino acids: CASSPEDGYTF. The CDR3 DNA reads TGTGCCAGCAGCCCCGAGGATGGCTACACCTTC.

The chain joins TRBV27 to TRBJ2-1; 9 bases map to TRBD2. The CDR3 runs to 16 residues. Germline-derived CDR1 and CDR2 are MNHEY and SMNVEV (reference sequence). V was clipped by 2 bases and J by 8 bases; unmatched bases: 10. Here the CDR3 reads CASSLLVREGLYEQFF. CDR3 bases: TGTGCCAGCAGTTTACTTGTGCGGGAGGGCCTGTATGAGCAGTTCTTC.

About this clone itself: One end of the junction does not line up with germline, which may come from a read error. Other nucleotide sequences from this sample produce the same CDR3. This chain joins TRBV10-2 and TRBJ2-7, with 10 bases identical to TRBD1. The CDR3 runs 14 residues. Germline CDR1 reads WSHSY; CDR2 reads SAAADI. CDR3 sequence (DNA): TGCGCCAGCAGCGGGACAGGGGTAACCTACGAACAGTACTTC. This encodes CASSGTGVTYEQYF.

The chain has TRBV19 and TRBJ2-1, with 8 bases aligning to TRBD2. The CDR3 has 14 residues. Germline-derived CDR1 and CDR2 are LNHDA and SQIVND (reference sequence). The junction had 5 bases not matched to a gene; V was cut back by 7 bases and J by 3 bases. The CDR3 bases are TGTGCCAGTACCCCGGGGGGGCACTACAATGAGCAGTTCTTC. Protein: CASTPGGHYNEQFF.

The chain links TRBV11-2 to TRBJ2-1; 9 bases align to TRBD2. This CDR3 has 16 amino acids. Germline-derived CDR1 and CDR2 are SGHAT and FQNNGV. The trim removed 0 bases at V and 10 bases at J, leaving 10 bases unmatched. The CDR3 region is CASSLEPGLAAQEQFF. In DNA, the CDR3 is TGTGCCAGCAGCTTAGAACCGGGACTAGCTGCCCAGGAGCAGTTCTTC.

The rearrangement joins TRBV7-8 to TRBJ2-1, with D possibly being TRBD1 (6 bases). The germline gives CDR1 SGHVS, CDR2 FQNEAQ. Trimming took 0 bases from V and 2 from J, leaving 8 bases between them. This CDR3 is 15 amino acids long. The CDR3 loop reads CASSLAWTAYNEQFF. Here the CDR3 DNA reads TGTGCCAGCAGCTTAGCGTGGACAGCCTACAATGAGCAGTTCTTC. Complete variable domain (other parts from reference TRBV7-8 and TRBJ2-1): GAGVSQSPRYKVAKRGQDVALRCDPISGHVSLFWYQQALGQGPEFLTYFQNEAQLDKSGLPSDRFFAERPEGSVSTLKIQRTQQEDSAVYLCASSLAWTAYNEQFFGPGTRLTVL.

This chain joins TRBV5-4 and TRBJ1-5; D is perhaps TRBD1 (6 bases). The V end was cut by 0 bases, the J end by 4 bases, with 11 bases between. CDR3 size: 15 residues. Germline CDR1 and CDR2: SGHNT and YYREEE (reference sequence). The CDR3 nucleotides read TGTGCCAGCAGCTTGGGTCAGGGGAAAAATCAGCCCCAGCATTTT. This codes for CASSLGQGKNQPQHF.

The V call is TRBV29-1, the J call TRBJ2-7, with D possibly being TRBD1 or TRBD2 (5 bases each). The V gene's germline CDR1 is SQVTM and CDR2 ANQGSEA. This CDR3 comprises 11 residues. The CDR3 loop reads CTWGRAYEQYF. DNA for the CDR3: TGCACTTGGGGACGCGCCTACGAGCAGTACTTC.

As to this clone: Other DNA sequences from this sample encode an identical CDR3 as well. CDR3 sequence reads: CASSYRADSYEQYF. In DNA, the CDR3 is TGTGCCAGCAGTTACCGAGCGGACTCCTACGAGCAGTACTTC. The chain employs TRBV6-5 and TRBJ2-7; D possibly corresponds to TRBD2 (5 bases). This CDR3 region has 14 residues. V lost 2 bases to trimming and J lost 0 bases, with 8 bases between them. Germline CDR1 is MNHEY and CDR2 is SVGAGI.

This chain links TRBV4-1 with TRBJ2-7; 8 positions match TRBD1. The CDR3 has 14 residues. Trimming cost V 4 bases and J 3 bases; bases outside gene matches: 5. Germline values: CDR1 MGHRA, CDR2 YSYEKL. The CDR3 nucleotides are TGCGCCAGCAGCCTACAGGACAGGGACTACGAGCAGTACTTC. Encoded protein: CASSLQDRDYEQYF.

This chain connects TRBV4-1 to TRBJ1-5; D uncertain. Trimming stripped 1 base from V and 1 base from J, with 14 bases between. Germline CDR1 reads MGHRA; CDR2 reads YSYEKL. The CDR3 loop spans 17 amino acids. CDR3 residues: CASSQVVNTASNQPQHF. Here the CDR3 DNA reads TGCGCCAGCAGCCAAGTTGTCAACACAGCCAGCAATCAGCCCCAGCATTTT.

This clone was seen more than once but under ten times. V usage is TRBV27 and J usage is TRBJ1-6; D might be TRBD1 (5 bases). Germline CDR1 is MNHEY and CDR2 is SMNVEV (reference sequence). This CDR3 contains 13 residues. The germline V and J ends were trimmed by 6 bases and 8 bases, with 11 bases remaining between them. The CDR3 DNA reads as TGTGCCAGCAGGGGACTAGGGGATTCACCCCTCCACTTT. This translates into CASRGLGDSPLHF.

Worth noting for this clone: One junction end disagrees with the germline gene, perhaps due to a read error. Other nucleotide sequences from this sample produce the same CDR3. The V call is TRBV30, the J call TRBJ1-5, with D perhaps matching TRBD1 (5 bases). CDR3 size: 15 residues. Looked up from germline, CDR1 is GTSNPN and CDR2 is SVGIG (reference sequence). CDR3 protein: CAWSGSDSSNQPQHF. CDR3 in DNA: TGCGCCTGGAGTGGTTCCGACAGTAGCAATCAGCCCCAGCATTTT.

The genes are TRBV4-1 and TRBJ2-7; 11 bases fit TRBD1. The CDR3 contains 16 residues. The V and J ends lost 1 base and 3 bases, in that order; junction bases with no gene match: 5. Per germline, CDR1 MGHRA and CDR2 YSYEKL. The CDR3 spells CASSQGGTGGVYEQYF. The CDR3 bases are TGCGCCAGCAGCCAAGGTGGGACAGGGGGGGTCTACGAGCAGTACTTC.

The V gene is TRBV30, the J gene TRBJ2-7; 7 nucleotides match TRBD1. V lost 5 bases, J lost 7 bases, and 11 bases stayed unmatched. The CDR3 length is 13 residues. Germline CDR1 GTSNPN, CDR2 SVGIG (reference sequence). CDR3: CAWLPSTGWEQYF. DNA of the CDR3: TGTGCCTGGCTACCTTCGACAGGGTGGGAGCAGTACTTC.

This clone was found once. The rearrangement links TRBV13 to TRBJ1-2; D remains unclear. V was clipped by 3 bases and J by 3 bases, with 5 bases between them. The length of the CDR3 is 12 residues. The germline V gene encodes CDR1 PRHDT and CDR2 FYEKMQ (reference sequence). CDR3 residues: CASSFGDYGYTF. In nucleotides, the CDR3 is TGTGCCAGCAGCTTTGGAGACTATGGCTACACCTTC.

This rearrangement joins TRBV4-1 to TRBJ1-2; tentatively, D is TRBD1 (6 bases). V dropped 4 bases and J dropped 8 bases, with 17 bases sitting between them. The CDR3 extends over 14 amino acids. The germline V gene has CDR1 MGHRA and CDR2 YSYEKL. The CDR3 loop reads CASSPSLGAQGYTF. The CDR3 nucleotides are TGCGCCAGCAGCCCTTCCTTGGGGGCGCAGGGCTACACCTTC.

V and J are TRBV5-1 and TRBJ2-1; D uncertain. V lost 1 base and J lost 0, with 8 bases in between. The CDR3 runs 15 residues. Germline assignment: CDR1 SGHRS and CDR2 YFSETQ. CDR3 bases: TGCGCCAGCAGCTTGAGGAGTGACTCCTACAATGAGCAGTTCTTC. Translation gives CASSLRSDSYNEQFF.

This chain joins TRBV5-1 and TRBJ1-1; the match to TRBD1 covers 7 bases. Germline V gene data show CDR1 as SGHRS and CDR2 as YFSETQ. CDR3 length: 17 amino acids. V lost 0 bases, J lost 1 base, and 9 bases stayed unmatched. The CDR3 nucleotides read TGCGCCAGCAGCTTGGGCGGGACAGCCACAACGAACACTGAAGCTTTCTTT. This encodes CASSLGGTATTNTEAFF.

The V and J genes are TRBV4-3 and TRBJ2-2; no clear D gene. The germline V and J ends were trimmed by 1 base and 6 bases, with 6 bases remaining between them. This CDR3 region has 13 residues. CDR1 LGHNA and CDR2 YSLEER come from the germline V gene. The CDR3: CASSQVMPGELFF. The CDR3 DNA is TGCGCCAGCAGCCAAGTGATGCCCGGGGAGCTGTTTTTT.